Listed below are T cell receptor beta chains from one sample, sequenced in a study of human T cells and chemical hapten exposure. TCRdb processed the 5' RACE reads anew with MiXCR; each CDR3 protein has one entry. The table records approximately 150,000 distinct CDR3 sequences, roughly 4% of them present only once. The receptors stem from a female donor in good health. Each CDR3 is given with its conserved first and last residue. The D gene is left open where the match is weak. Size is stated for part of the rows, as once, few or many counts, or as a class when the clone is expanded.

V gene: TRBV28
CDR3 length: 15
clone size: few
J gene: TRBJ2-3
D gene: TRBD2
CDR3 DNA: TGTGCCACGCGGGAGGGGGCGGATAGCACAGATACGCAGTATTTT
CDR3 protein: CATREGADSTDTQYF

V gene: TRBV20-1
CDR3 length: 16
clone size: many
J gene: TRBJ2-7
D gene: TRBD2
CDR3 DNA: TGCAGTGCTAGACACAATAGCGGGGAGAGCTCCTACGAGCAGTACTTC
CDR3 protein: CSARHNSGESSYEQYF

V gene: TRBV7-2
CDR3 length: 14
clone size: .
J gene: TRBJ2-3
D gene: .
CDR3 DNA: TGTGCCAGCAGCCCTAGCAGGGGTGGAGATACGCAGTATTTT
CDR3 protein: CASSPSRGGDTQYF

V gene: TRBV16
CDR3 length: 16
clone size: many
J gene: TRBJ2-3
D gene: TRBD2
CDR3 DNA: TGTGCCAGCAGCCCCCTCGCAGGGAGGGAGGGAGATACGCAGTATTTT
CDR3 protein: CASSPLAGREGDTQYF

V gene: TRBV5-6
CDR3 length: 15
clone size: many
J gene: TRBJ2-1
D gene: TRBD2
CDR3 DNA: TGTGCCAGCAGCCGCTTGTCGGGGGGGCACAATGAGCAGTTCTTC
CDR3 protein: CASSRLSGGHNEQFF

V gene: TRBV12-5
CDR3 length: 15
clone size: many
J gene: TRBJ2-7
D gene: TRBD1
CDR3 DNA: TGTGCTAGTGGTTTGGTACAGGGGCTTGGCTACGAGCAGTACTTC
CDR3 protein: CASGLVQGLGYEQYF

V gene: TRBV7-2
CDR3 length: 15
clone size: many
J gene: TRBJ1-1
D gene: TRBD1
CDR3 DNA: TGTGCCAGCAGCACAGGGGGGGGGCGAGGCACTGAAGCTTTCTTT
CDR3 protein: CASSTGGGRGTEAFF

V gene: TRBV4-3
CDR3 length: 18
clone size: few
J gene: TRBJ2-3
D gene: TRBD2
CDR3 DNA: TGCGCCAGCAGCCATGGTCTAGCGGGGGGCGTCAGCACAGATACGCAGTATTTT
CDR3 protein: CASSHGLAGGVSTDTQYF

V gene: TRBV12-3/TRBV12-4
CDR3 length: 15
clone size: many
J gene: TRBJ1-2
D gene: TRBD1
CDR3 DNA: TGTGCCAGCAGTCTGACTTCGACAGGGGCGGGCGGCTACACCTTC
CDR3 protein: CASSLTSTGAGGYTF

V gene: TRBV13
CDR3 length: 13
clone size: many
J gene: TRBJ1-5
D gene: .
CDR3 DNA: TGTGCCAGCAGCTTGGGGGGCGGTTATCCCCAGCATTTT
CDR3 protein: CASSLGGGYPQHF

V gene: TRBV29-1
CDR3 length: 17
clone size: many
J gene: TRBJ2-4
D gene: .
CDR3 DNA: TGCAGCGTTGGGGATATCACCGGGACAAGGACCAAAAACATTCAGTACTTC
CDR3 protein: CSVGDITGTRTKNIQYF

V gene: TRBV18
CDR3 length: 17
clone size: .
J gene: TRBJ2-6
D gene: TRBD1
CDR3 DNA: TGTGCCAGCTCAGGATGGACAGGGAGCTCTGGGGCCAACGTCCTGACTTTC
CDR3 protein: CASSGWTGSSGANVLTF

V gene: TRBV20-1
CDR3 length: 15
clone size: .
J gene: TRBJ2-1
D gene: TRBD1
CDR3 DNA: TGCAGTGCTGGGGGACAGGTTTTGAAGATGAATGAGCAGTTCTTC
CDR3 protein: CSAGGQVLKMNEQFF

V gene: TRBV18
CDR3 length: 13
clone size: many
J gene: TRBJ1-1
D gene: TRBD1
CDR3 DNA: TGTGCCAGCTCACCTGGACAGGGCGAGGAAGCTTTCTTT
CDR3 protein: CASSPGQGEEAFF

V gene: TRBV6-1
CDR3 length: 12
clone size: many
J gene: TRBJ1-1
D gene: .
CDR3 DNA: TGTGCCAGCACCTCCTATAGCACTGAAGCTTTCTTT
CDR3 protein: CASTSYSTEAFF

V gene: TRBV6-1
CDR3 length: 15
clone size: many
J gene: TRBJ2-3
D gene: TRBD2
CDR3 DNA: TGTGCCAGCAGTGAGGTAGCGGGGGAGACAGATACGCAGTATTTT
CDR3 protein: CASSEVAGETDTQYF

V gene: TRBV13
CDR3 length: 16
clone size: many
J gene: TRBJ1-1
D gene: .
CDR3 DNA: TGTGCCAGCAGCTTAGGCTTGGCCGGGGGTAGGACTGAAGCTTTCTTT
CDR3 protein: CASSLGLAGGRTEAFF

V gene: TRBV13
CDR3 length: 14
clone size: many
J gene: TRBJ2-5
D gene: TRBD2
CDR3 DNA: TGTGCCAGCAGCGCGGGACTAGCGGGGGAGACCCAGTACTTC
CDR3 protein: CASSAGLAGETQYF

V gene: TRBV10-3
CDR3 length: 13
clone size: many
J gene: TRBJ2-7
D gene: TRBD1
CDR3 DNA: TGTGCCACCCGGACAGGGGGCCTGTACGAGCAGTACTTC
CDR3 protein: CATRTGGLYEQYF